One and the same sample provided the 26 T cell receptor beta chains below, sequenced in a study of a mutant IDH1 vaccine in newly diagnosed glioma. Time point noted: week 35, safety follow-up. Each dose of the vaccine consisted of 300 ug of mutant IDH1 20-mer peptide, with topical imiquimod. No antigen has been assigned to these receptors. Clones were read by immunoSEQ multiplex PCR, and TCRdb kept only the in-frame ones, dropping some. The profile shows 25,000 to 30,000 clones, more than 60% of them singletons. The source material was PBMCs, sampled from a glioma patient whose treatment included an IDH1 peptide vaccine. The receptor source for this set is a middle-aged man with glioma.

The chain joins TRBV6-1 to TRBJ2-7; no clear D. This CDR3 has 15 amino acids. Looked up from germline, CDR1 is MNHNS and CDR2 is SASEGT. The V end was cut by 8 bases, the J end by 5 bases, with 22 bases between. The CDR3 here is CASFPVGPRHHEQYF. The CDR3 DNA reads TGTGCCAGCTTTCCGGTAGGACCTCGGCACCACGAGCAGTACTTC.

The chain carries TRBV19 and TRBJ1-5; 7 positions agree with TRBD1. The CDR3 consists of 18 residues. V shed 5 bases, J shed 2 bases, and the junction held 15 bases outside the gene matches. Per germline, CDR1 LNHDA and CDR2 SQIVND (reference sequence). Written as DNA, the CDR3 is TGTGCCAGTAGTGTTTTACAGGGGATGTCTTTTGGCAATCAGCCCCAGCATTTT. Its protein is CASSVLQGMSFGNQPQHF.

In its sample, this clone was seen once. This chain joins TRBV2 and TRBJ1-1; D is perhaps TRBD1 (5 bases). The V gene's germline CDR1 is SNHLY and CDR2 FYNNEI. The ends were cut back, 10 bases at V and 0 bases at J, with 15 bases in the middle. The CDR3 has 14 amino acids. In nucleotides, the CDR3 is TGTGCCACCAACATGGGGGGGGTGAACACTGAAGCTTTCTTT. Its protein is CATNMGGVNTEAFF.

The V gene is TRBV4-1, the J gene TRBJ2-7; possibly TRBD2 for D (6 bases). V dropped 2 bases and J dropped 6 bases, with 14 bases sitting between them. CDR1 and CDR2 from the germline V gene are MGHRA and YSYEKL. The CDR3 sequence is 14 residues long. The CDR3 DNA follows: TGCGCCAGCAGCCAACCGGGAGCCTCACCCGAGCAGTACTTC. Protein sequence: CASSQPGASPEQYF.

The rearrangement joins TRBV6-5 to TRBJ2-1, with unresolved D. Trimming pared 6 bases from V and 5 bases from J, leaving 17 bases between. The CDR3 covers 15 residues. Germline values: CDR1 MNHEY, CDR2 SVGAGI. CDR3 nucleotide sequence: TGTGCCAGCAGCCCCTTCGGGTTATTGAACAATGAGCAGTTCTTC. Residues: CASSPFGLLNNEQFF.

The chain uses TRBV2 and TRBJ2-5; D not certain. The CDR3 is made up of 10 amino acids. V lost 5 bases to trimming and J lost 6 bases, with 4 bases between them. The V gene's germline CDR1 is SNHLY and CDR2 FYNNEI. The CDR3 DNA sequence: TGTGCCAGCAGTACGCAGACCCAGTACTTC. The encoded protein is CASSTQTQYF.

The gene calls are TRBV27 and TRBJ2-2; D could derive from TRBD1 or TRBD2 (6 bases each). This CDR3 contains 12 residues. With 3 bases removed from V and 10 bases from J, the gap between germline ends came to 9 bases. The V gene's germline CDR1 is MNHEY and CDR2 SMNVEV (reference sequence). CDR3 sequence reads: CASSFGGAELFF. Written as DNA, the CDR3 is TGTGCCAGCAGTTTCGGGGGCGCGGAGCTGTTTTTT.

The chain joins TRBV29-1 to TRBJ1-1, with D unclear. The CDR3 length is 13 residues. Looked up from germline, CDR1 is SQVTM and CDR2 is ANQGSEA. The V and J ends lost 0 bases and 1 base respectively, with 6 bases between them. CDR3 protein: CSVEEVKNTEAFF. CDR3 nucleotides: TGCAGCGTTGAAGAGGTGAAGAACACTGAAGCTTTCTTT. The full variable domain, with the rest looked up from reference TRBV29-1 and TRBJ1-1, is SAVISQKPSRDICQRGTSLTIQCQVDSQVTMMFWYRQQPGQSLTLIATANQGSEATYESGFVIDKFPISRPNLTFSTLTVSNMSPEDSSIYLCSVEEVKNTEAFFGQGTRLTVV.

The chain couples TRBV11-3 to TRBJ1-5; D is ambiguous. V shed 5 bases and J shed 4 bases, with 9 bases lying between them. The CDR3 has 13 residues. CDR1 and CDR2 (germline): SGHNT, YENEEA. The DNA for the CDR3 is TGTGCCAGCAGCCTTCGGCCAAATCAGCCCCAGCATTTT. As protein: CASSLRPNQPQHF. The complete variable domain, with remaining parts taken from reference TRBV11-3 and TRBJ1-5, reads EAGVVQSPRYKIIEKKQPVAFWCNPISGHNTLYWYLQNLGQGPELLIRYENEEAVDDSQLPKDRFSAERLKGVDSTLKIQPAELGDSAVYLCASSLRPNQPQHFGDGTRLSIL.

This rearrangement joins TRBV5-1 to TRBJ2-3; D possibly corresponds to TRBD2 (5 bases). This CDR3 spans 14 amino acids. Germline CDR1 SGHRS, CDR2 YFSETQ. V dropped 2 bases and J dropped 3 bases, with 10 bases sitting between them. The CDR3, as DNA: TGCGCCAGCAGCTTCAGAGGGCCGACAGATACGCAGTATTTT. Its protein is CASSFRGPTDTQYF.

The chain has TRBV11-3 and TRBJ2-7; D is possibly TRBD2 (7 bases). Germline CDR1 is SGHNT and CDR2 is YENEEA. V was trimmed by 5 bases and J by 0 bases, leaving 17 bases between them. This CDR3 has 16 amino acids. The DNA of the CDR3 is TGTGCCAGCAGCCCTTCGCGGGGGCCGAGCTCCTACGAGCAGTACTTC. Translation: CASSPSRGPSSYEQYF.

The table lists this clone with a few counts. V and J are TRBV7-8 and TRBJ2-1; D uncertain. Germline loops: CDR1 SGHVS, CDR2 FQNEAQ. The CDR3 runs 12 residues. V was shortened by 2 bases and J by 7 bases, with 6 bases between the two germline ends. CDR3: CASSLISNEQFF. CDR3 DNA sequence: TGTGCCAGCAGCTTAATCTCAAATGAGCAGTTCTTC.

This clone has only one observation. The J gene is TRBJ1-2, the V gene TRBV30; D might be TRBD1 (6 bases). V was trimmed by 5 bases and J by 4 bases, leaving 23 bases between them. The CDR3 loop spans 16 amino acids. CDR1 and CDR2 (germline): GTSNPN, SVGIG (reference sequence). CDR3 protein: CAWAPERRLTGYGYTF. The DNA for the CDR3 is TGTGCCTGGGCCCCTGAGCGCCGACTGACAGGCTATGGCTACACCTTC.

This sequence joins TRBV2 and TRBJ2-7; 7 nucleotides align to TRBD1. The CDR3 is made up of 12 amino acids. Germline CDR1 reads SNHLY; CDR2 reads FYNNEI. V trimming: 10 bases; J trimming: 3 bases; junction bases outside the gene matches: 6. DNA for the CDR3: TGTGCCACTTCGGGACAGAGCTACGAGCAGTACTTC. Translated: CATSGQSYEQYF.

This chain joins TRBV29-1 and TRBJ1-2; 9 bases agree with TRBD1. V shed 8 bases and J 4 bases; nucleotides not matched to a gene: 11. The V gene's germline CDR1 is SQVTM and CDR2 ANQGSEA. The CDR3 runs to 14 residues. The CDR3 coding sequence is TGCAGCACATTAGGGGACAGGGTGCTCTATGGCTACACCTTC. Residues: CSTLGDRVLYGYTF.

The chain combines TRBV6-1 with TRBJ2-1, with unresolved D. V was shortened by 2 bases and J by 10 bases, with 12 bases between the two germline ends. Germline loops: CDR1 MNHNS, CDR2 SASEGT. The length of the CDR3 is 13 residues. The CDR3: CASSEPGRREQFF. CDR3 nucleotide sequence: TGTGCCAGCAGTGAACCGGGCCGTCGAGAGCAGTTCTTC.

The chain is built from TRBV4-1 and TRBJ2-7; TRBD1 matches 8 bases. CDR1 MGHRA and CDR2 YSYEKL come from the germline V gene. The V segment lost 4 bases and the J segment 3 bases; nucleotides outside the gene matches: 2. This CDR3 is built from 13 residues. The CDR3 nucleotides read TGCGCCAGCAGCCCAGACAGGGGCTACGAGCAGTACTTC. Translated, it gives CASSPDRGYEQYF.

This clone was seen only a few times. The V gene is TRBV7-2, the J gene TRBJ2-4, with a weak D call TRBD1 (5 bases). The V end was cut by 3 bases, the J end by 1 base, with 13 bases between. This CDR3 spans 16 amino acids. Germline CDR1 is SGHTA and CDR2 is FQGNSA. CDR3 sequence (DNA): TGTGCCAGCAGCTTGGAAGGGGTTGGGGCCAAAAACATTCAGTACTTC. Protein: CASSLEGVGAKNIQYF. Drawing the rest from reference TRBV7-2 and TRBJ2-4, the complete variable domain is GAGVSQSPSNKVTEKGKDVELRCDPISGHTALYWYRQSLGQGLEFLIYFQGNSAPDKSGLPSDRFSAERTGGSVSTLTIQRTQQEDSAVYLCASSLEGVGAKNIQYFGAGTRLSVL.

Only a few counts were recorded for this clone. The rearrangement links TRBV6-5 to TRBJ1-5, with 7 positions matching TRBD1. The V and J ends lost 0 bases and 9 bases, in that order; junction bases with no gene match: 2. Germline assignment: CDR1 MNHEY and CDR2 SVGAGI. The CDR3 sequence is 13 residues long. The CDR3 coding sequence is TGTGCCAGCAGTTACTCGACAGGGAGGCCCCAGCATTTT. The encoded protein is CASSYSTGRPQHF.

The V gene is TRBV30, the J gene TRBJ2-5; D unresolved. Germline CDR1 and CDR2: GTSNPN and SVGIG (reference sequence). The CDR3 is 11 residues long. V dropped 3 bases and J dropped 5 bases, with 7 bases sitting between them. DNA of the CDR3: TGTGCCTGGAGCGCCAGGGAGACCCAGTACTTC. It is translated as CAWSARETQYF.

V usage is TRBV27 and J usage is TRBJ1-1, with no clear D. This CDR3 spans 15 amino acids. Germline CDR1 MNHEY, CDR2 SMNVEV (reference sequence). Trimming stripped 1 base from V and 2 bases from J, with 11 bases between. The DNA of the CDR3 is TGTGCCAGCAGTTTATATTCAGGCAGTAACACTGAAGCTTTCTTT. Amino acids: CASSLYSGSNTEAFF.

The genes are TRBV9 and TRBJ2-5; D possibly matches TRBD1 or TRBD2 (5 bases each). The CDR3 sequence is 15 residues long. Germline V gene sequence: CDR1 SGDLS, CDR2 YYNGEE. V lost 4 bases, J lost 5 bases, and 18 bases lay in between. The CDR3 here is CASSSGSVPGETQYF. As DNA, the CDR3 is TGTGCCAGCAGCTCAGGGAGCGTACCCGGGGAGACCCAGTACTTC.

The CDR3 sequence is CASSNPTGAQSTGANVLTF. CDR3 DNA sequence: TGTGCCAGCAGCAATCCGACAGGGGCCCAATCCACTGGGGCCAACGTCCTGACTTTC. The gene calls are TRBV9 and TRBJ2-6; the match to TRBD1 covers 8 bases. The CDR3 is 19 residues long. Germline lookup yields CDR1 SGDLS and CDR2 YYNGEE. V dropped 4 bases and J dropped 2; count of bases not matched to a gene: 14.

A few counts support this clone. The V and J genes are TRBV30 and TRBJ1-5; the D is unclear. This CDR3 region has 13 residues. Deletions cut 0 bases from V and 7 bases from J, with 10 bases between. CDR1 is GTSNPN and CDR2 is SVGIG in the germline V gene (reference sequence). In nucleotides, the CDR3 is TGTGCCTGGAGTGTACGGGGATACCAGCCCCAGCATTTT. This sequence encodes CAWSVRGYQPQHF.

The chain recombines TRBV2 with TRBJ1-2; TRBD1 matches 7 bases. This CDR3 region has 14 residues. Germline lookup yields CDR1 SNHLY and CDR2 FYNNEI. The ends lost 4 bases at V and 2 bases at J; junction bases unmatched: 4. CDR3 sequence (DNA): TGTGCCAGCAGTGGGGGACAGCCCAACTATGGCTACACCTTC. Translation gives CASSGGQPNYGYTF.

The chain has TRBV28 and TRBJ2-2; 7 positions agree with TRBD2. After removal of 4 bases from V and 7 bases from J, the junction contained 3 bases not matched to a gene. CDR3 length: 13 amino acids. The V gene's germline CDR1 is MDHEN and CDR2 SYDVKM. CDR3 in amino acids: CASSSTSFGELFF. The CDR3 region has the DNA TGTGCCAGCAGTTCGACTAGCTTCGGGGAGCTGTTTTTT.